The 23 T cell receptor beta chains reported below all come from one sample, sequenced in a study of lymphopenia after photon versus proton radiotherapy (dated by TCRdb to the late 2010s). Library creation used the immunoSEQ multiplex PCR assay. TCRdb took over this immuneACCESS table, retaining in-frame rearrangements with V and J assigned. Such tables are incomplete; in checked studies, under half of the missing clones stem from an unresolved V gene, and the remainder is unexplained. Across this sample there are some 28,000 clones, with 81% seen only once. Approximately 29% of the sample rests with the top ten. The sequences come from peripheral blood, collected from a patient treated with photon-based radiotherapy. The source of these receptors is a man aged 50-60 years with gastric cancer.

This sequence joins TRBV4-1 and TRBJ2-7; D remains ambiguous. CDR1 and CDR2 from the germline V gene are MGHRA and YSYEKL. Trimming took off 3 bases at V and 3 bases at J, with 9 bases between the two ends. The CDR3 is made up of 13 amino acids. The CDR3 region has the DNA TGCGCCAGCAGCCAGGCATTGAACTACGAGCAGTACTTC. Its translation: CASSQALNYEQYF.

The chain uses TRBV6-1 and TRBJ1-5; D uncertain. The CDR3 totals 13 residues. The ends were cut back, 5 bases at V and 4 bases at J, with 9 bases in the middle. Germline lookup yields CDR1 MNHNS and CDR2 SASEGT. CDR3 residues: CASSLAENQPQHF. The CDR3 coding sequence is TGTGCCAGCAGTTTGGCAGAGAATCAGCCCCAGCATTTT.

The J gene is TRBJ1-5, the V gene TRBV19, with 8 bases identical to TRBD1. V gave up 4 bases and J gave up 1 base; unmatched junction bases: 12. This CDR3 region has 18 residues. Germline V gene lookup returns CDR1 LNHDA and CDR2 SQIVND (reference sequence). CDR3 protein: CASSKRPGGVSSNQPQHF. In nucleotides, the CDR3 is TGTGCCAGTAGTAAGAGGCCAGGGGGCGTTTCGAGCAATCAGCCCCAGCATTTT.

This clone has more than one count but fewer than ten. The DNA for the CDR3 is TGTGCCAGCAGCCAAGTTCGGCACCGCACAGATACGCAGTATTTT. This sequence encodes CASSQVRHRTDTQYF. This chain uses TRBV14 with TRBJ2-3, with D unresolved. CDR1 and CDR2 (germline): SGHDN, FVKESK. The CDR3 contains 15 residues. Trimming took 1 base from V and 1 from J, leaving 9 bases between them.

The V and J genes are TRBV5-1 and TRBJ1-1; the match to TRBD1 covers 8 bases. V trimming: 4 bases; J trimming: 1 base; junction bases outside the gene matches: 9. The CDR3 consists of 16 residues. CDR1 and CDR2 (germline): SGHRS, YFSETQ. This CDR3 reads CASSALAGTGNTEAFF. CDR3 nucleotide sequence: TGCGCCAGCAGCGCCCTCGCCGGGACAGGGAACACTGAAGCTTTCTTT.

The J gene is TRBJ2-6, the V gene TRBV12-5, with D maybe TRBD1 (5 bases). The length of the CDR3 is 17 residues. Germline assignment: CDR1 LGHNT and CDR2 FRNRAP. The V and J ends lost 0 bases and 0 bases respectively, with 9 bases between them. The CDR3 region has the DNA TGTGCTAGTGGTTTGGTAACAGGAAGCTCTGGGGCCAACGTCCTGACTTTC. It specifies CASGLVTGSSGANVLTF.

The V and J genes are TRBV4-3 and TRBJ1-2, with 7 bases identical to TRBD1. Germline trimming cut 3 bases from V and 3 bases from J; bases unmatched to any gene: 10. CDR1 LGHNA and CDR2 YSLEER come from the germline V gene. This CDR3 has 16 amino acids. CDR3 in amino acids: CASSHHSIDRDYGYTF. The CDR3 nucleotides read TGCGCCAGCAGCCATCACTCCATTGACAGGGACTATGGCTACACCTTC.

The chain uses TRBV4-1 and TRBJ1-6; D gene unclear. Trimming cost V 3 bases and J 8 bases, with 14 bases left between them. The CDR3 runs to 15 residues. Germline V gene data show CDR1 as MGHRA and CDR2 as YSYEKL. The CDR3 nucleotides read TGCGCCAGCAGCCATGTTCCGGGAGCGGATTCACCCCTCCACTTT. It is translated as CASSHVPGADSPLHF.

The chain joins TRBV6-4 to TRBJ2-1; D is ambiguous. Germline V gene lookup returns CDR1 MRHNA and CDR2 SNTAGT. This CDR3 contains 13 residues. V shed 0 bases and J shed 5 bases, with 5 bases lying between them. CDR3: CASSDSGNNEQFF. In DNA form, the CDR3 reads TGTGCCAGCAGTGACTCGGGGAACAATGAGCAGTTCTTC.

This clone was observed at least ten times. The chain uses TRBV6-4 and TRBJ2-5; D is uncertain. The CDR3 contains 13 residues. V was clipped by 3 bases and J by 2 bases, with 7 bases between them. CDR1 and CDR2 from the germline V gene are MRHNA and SNTAGT. The CDR3 coding sequence is TGTGCCAGCAGTGAAAGGGAACAAGAGACCCAGTACTTC. Translation: CASSEREQETQYF.

V gene TRBV5-6 combines with J gene TRBJ2-1, with D uncertain. The CDR3 loop spans 11 amino acids. Germline V gives CDR1 SGHDT, CDR2 YYEEEE. Trimming took off 3 bases at V and 8 bases at J, with 6 bases between the two ends. CDR3 in amino acids: CASSSVDEQFF. CDR3 DNA sequence: TGTGCCAGCAGCTCCGTGGATGAGCAGTTCTTC.

This rearrangement joins TRBV6-6 to TRBJ1-3; the D gene is possibly TRBD1 (5 bases). The germline CDR1 and CDR2 sequences are MNHNY and SVGAGI (reference sequence). CDR3 length: 15 amino acids. V lost 5 bases and J lost 9, with 20 bases in between. CDR3 DNA: TGTGCCAGCAGTCCCGCCCGGGACGGAAGATCCACCATATATTTT. It yields the protein CASSPARDGRSTIYF.

This chain joins TRBV18 and TRBJ1-1; the D is unclear. The CDR3 loop spans 14 amino acids. Trimming took 3 bases from V and 0 from J, leaving 8 bases between them. Germline V CDR1 and CDR2: KGHSH, LQKENI. In DNA form, the CDR3 reads TGTGCCAGCTCACCCCAAACATTGAACACTGAAGCTTTCTTT. Residues: CASSPQTLNTEAFF.

CDR3 coding DNA: TGTGCCAGTAGTATCAGCATGGCAGATACGCAGTATTTT. It specifies CASSISMADTQYF. The V call is TRBV19, the J call TRBJ2-3; no clear D gene. Trimming removed 3 bases from V and 4 bases from J, with 8 bases in between. The CDR3 runs to 13 residues. The germline V gene encodes CDR1 LNHDA and CDR2 SQIVND (reference sequence).

The gene calls are TRBV4-1 and TRBJ2-5, with 7 nucleotides matching TRBD2. After removal of 1 base from V and 1 base from J, the junction contained 9 bases not matched to a gene. This CDR3 has 17 amino acids. CDR1 and CDR2 from the germline V gene are MGHRA and YSYEKL. The CDR3 DNA reads as TGCGCCAGCAGCCAAGGAGGGCGGGGGACGCTCCAAGAGACCCAGTACTTC. Amino acid sequence: CASSQGGRGTLQETQYF.

V usage is TRBV10-3 and J usage is TRBJ2-7, with D hard to call. The CDR3 length is 16 residues. Looked up from germline, CDR1 is ENHRY and CDR2 is SYGVKD. V was pared by 4 bases and J by 2 bases, with 18 bases between. CDR3 DNA: TGTGCCATCAGTGGTTCAGGAACTTATCAACCCTACGAGCAGTACTTC. Translating it yields CAISGSGTYQPYEQYF.

DNA of the CDR3: TGTGCCAGCAGCTTATTCAGGGGAAACGAAAAACTGTTTTTT. Protein product: CASSLFRGNEKLFF. V is TRBV11-2 and J is TRBJ1-4; a possible D gene is TRBD1 (6 bases). V was shortened by 2 bases and J by 8 bases, with 12 bases between the two germline ends. The CDR3 runs to 14 residues. Germline CDR1 reads SGHAT; CDR2 reads FQNNGV. Variable domain in full (rest from reference TRBV11-2 and TRBJ1-4): EAGVAQSPRYKIIEKRQSVAFWCNPISGHATLYWYQQILGQGPKLLIQFQNNGVVDDSQLPKDRFSAERLKGVDSTLKIQPAKLEDSAVYLCASSLFRGNEKLFFGSGTQLSVL.

V gene TRBV6-4 combines with J gene TRBJ1-5, with a possible D match to TRBD1 (6 bases). The CDR3 runs to 16 residues. Trimming stripped 0 bases from V and 1 base from J, with 10 bases between. Germline V gene data show CDR1 as MRHNA and CDR2 as SNTAGT. The chain's CDR3 is CASSDSPGESNQPQHF. The CDR3 nucleotides are TGTGCCAGCAGTGACTCTCCAGGGGAGAGCAATCAGCCCCAGCATTTT.

This chain connects TRBV7-3 to TRBJ2-1, with D possibly TRBD2 on 6 matching bases. CDR3 length: 13 amino acids. Germline loops: CDR1 SGHTA, CDR2 FQGTGA. The V gene lost 5 bases and the J gene lost 9 bases, with 14 bases spanning the gap. CDR3 sequence reads: CASSPGGLGEQFF. As DNA, the CDR3 is TGTGCCAGCAGCCCCGGGGGTCTAGGTGAGCAGTTCTTC.

V and J are TRBV10-2 and TRBJ2-3; TRBD1 agrees at 9 bases. The CDR3 consists of 15 residues. Germline V gene lookup returns CDR1 WSHSY and CDR2 SAAADI. Trimming took 6 bases from V and 5 from J; bases not matched to a gene: 9. This CDR3 reads CASRVTGGNGDTQYF. CDR3 nucleotides: TGCGCCAGCAGAGTCACAGGGGGCAATGGAGATACGCAGTATTTT.

This clone is a singleton in its sample. The chain uses TRBV25-1 and TRBJ1-2; weak D call: TRBD1 (6 bases). The V gene's germline CDR1 is MGHDK and CDR2 SYGVNS. V lost 2 bases and J lost 4, with 11 bases in between. The CDR3 extends over 14 amino acids. This CDR3 is CASSEGGRGYGYTF. CDR3 in DNA: TGTGCCAGCAGTGAAGGAGGCAGGGGCTATGGCTACACCTTC.

This sequence joins TRBV13 and TRBJ2-7; 9 positions agree with TRBD2. V gave up 2 bases and J gave up 3 bases; unmatched junction bases: 8. The CDR3 loop spans 16 amino acids. CDR1 PRHDT and CDR2 FYEKMQ come from the germline V gene (reference sequence). The CDR3 nucleotides read TGTGCCAGCAGCTTAATCAGCGGGGGGATAAACTACGAGCAGTACTTC. Its translation is CASSLISGGINYEQYF.

The chain carries TRBV7-3 and TRBJ2-3; 7 nucleotides match TRBD2. CDR3 length equals 14 residues. The germline V gene encodes CDR1 SGHTA and CDR2 FQGTGA. Trimming removed 5 bases from V and 9 bases from J; junction bases left unmatched: 11. CDR3 loop: CASSPSPGGYTQYF. The CDR3 region has the DNA TGTGCCAGCAGCCCCTCCCCCGGGGGGTACACGCAGTATTTT. The full variable domain, in which reference TRBV7-3 and TRBJ2-3 provide the parts outside the CDR3, is GAGVSQTPSNKVTEKGKYVELRCDPISGHTALYWYRQSLGQGPEFLIYFQGTGAADDSGLPNDRFFAVRPEGSVSTLKIQRTERGDSAVYLCASSPSPGGYTQYFGPGTRLTVL.